A selection of T cell receptor beta chains follows, all from one sample in a study of regulatory T cells in long-lasting Graves disease. MiXCR, run by TCRdb on the multiplex PCR reads, gives a single entry per CDR3 protein. The sample has 550,000 to 600,000 distinct CDR3 sequences; approximately 16% are singletons. The sample was also linked to a second study, of T cells in Graves' hyperthyroidism and ophthalmopathy.

The sequencing used peripheral blood mononuclear cells (PBMCs), collected at new diagnosis, from a patient treated with antithyroid drugs. The receptor set was obtained from a man aged 18 to 35 with Graves disease. The conserved cysteine and the conserved F or W are not part of the CDR3 here. Fields, in order: J gene, V gene, CDR3 protein.

J: TRBJ2-1
V: TRBV5-6
CDR3: ASSLVSRRSYNEQF

J: TRBJ2-7
V: TRBV27
CDR3: ASSSHGQGTEEY

J: TRBJ2-1
V: TRBV12-3/TRBV12-4
CDR3: ASSSTGRSRPPRDEQF

J: TRBJ1-3
V: TRBV18
CDR3: ASSPGGPSSGNTIY

J: TRBJ2-2
V: TRBV27
CDR3: ASSLWRGGQGNTGELF

J: TRBJ1-5
V: TRBV10-2
CDR3: ATRDSNQPQH

J: TRBJ1-2
V: TRBV5-1
CDR3: ASSLGAGPNYGYT

J: TRBJ1-2
V: TRBV27
CDR3: ASSMGPGQGYT

J: TRBJ2-1
V: TRBV5-1
CDR3: ASSFSDRESYNEQF

J: TRBJ1-1
V: TRBV7-9
CDR3: ASSLVMTTEAF

J: TRBJ1-3
V: TRBV6-2/TRBV6-3
CDR3: ASSSPGQGNSGNTIY